This T cell receptor (beta chain) was obtained from a study of blood T cell repertoires in COVID-19. Overall study: Collection of acute and convalescent COVID-19 samples took place in the United States, Italy and Spain. Nucleic acid was either cDNA or gDNA, and it came from T cells, B-cell-depleted T cells, or PBMCs.

Original analysis: Counts of nucleated cells, estimated from reference gene primer amplification, were obtained. Only in-frame clones appear in the TCRdb table, and some are missing; sequencing was by immunoSEQ multiplex PCR. V, J and clone size reflect that table, while D and trimming were determined from the DNA. The table records around 230,000 clones, roughly 89% of them present only once. Germline V CDR1 and CDR2: MGHDK, SYGVNS. The CDR3 length is 16 residues. Trimming took 5 bases from V and 6 from J; bases not matched to a gene: 12. The sequence was obtained from a man between 25 and 39 years old who had recovered from COVID-19. The sample consisted of peripheral blood. The chain is built from TRBV25-1 and TRBJ1-1; TRBD1 aligns across 10 bases. In DNA, the CDR3 is TGTGCCAGCAGTCTGGGACAGGGGCTCCCGACGGCTGAAGCTTTCTTT. Amino acid sequence: CASSLGQGLPTAEAFF.